These T cell receptor beta chains were read from a single sample in a study of cytomegalovirus exposure and HLA in healthy donors. Clones were read by immunoSEQ multiplex PCR, and TCRdb kept only the in-frame ones, dropping some. Counted here are around 150,000 clones, roughly 75% occurring once; the ten biggest clones make up approximately 1.3%. The source material was PBMCs. These receptors were obtained from a man aged 18-30 years in good health and CMV-seronegative. CDR3s include the opening cysteine and the closing phenylalanine or tryptophan. D genes are given only for firm matches. Clone size is shown for a subset of rows, as once, few, many or a class of expanded clone.

d_gene: TRBD2
v_gene: TRBV7-2
j_gene: TRBJ2-7
abundance: NA
CDR3aa: CASSLAGPSGRTLSYEQYF
CDR3nt: TGTGCCAGCAGCTTAGCTGGGCCTAGCGGGAGGACCCTCTCCTACGAGCAGTACTTC

d_gene: NA
v_gene: TRBV19
j_gene: TRBJ1-5
abundance: NA
CDR3aa: CASSILNINADQPQHF
CDR3nt: TGTGCCAGTAGTATCTTGAACATCAATGCGGATCAGCCCCAGCATTTT

d_gene: NA
v_gene: TRBV11-2
j_gene: TRBJ2-2
abundance: NA
CDR3aa: CASRLSLPPRGGELFF
CDR3nt: TGTGCCAGCAGGTTAAGCCTACCCCCAAGGGGCGGGGAGCTGTTTTTT

d_gene: NA
v_gene: TRBV5-7
j_gene: TRBJ2-7
abundance: NA
CDR3aa: CASSYGGEQYF
CDR3nt: TGTGCCAGCAGCTACGGTGGCGAGCAGTACTTC

d_gene: TRBD2
v_gene: TRBV9
j_gene: TRBJ2-1
abundance: NA
CDR3aa: CASSPLGLAGNEQFF
CDR3nt: TGTGCCAGCAGCCCTCTGGGACTAGCGGGTAATGAGCAGTTCTTC

d_gene: TRBD2
v_gene: TRBV11-2
j_gene: TRBJ2-1
abundance: NA
CDR3aa: CARPKPSGKNEQFF
CDR3nt: TGTGCCCGACCCAAACCTAGCGGGAAAAATGAGCAGTTCTTC

d_gene: NA
v_gene: TRBV5-1
j_gene: TRBJ1-5
abundance: NA
CDR3aa: CASSPRGGGNQPQHF
CDR3nt: TGCGCCAGCAGCCCCCGGGGGGGCGGCAATCAGCCCCAGCATTTT

d_gene: NA
v_gene: TRBV6-6
j_gene: TRBJ2-2
abundance: once
CDR3aa: CASSYVRGGTGELFF
CDR3nt: TGTGCCAGCAGTTACGTAAGAGGCGGTACCGGGGAGCTGTTTTTT

d_gene: NA
v_gene: TRBV6-5
j_gene: TRBJ1-2
abundance: NA
CDR3aa: CASSRTGPDYGYTF
CDR3nt: TGTGCCAGCAGTCGAACAGGGCCCGACTATGGCTACACCTTC

d_gene: NA
v_gene: TRBV27
j_gene: TRBJ1-1
abundance: NA
CDR3aa: CASSPGPTAPGAFF
CDR3nt: TGTGCCAGCAGTCCAGGGCCCACAGCCCCAGGAGCTTTCTTT

d_gene: NA
v_gene: TRBV6-5
j_gene: TRBJ2-1
abundance: few
CDR3aa: CASSQTGHEQFF
CDR3nt: TGTGCCAGCAGTCAAACAGGGCATGAGCAGTTCTTC

d_gene: TRBD2
v_gene: TRBV6-4
j_gene: TRBJ2-1
abundance: NA
CDR3aa: CASSDSGGSSYNEQFF
CDR3nt: TGTGCCAGCAGTGACTCGGGCGGGAGCTCCTACAATGAGCAGTTCTTC

d_gene: TRBD2
v_gene: TRBV5-4
j_gene: TRBJ2-3
abundance: NA
CDR3aa: CASSFARRGDTQYF
CDR3nt: TGTGCCAGCAGTTTTGCGCGGCGGGGGGATACGCAGTATTTT

d_gene: TRBD1
v_gene: TRBV11-2
j_gene: TRBJ2-1
abundance: once
CDR3aa: CASSPETGANEQFF
CDR3nt: TGTGCCAGCAGCCCCGAGACAGGGGCTAATGAGCAGTTCTTC

d_gene: TRBD1
v_gene: TRBV14
j_gene: TRBJ1-2
abundance: NA
CDR3aa: CASSQDRGLDYGYTF
CDR3nt: TGTGCCAGCAGCCAAGATAGGGGGCTGGACTATGGCTACACCTTC

d_gene: NA
v_gene: TRBV6-5
j_gene: TRBJ1-2
abundance: NA
CDR3aa: CASSQAYGGYTF
CDR3nt: TGTGCCAGCAGCCAGGCATATGGTGGCTACACCTTC

d_gene: NA
v_gene: TRBV7-9
j_gene: TRBJ2-7
abundance: NA
CDR3aa: CASSFSGYEQYF
CDR3nt: TGTGCCAGCAGCTTCTCAGGATACGAGCAGTACTTC

d_gene: NA
v_gene: TRBV11-3
j_gene: TRBJ2-3
abundance: NA
CDR3aa: CASSLGAGITDTQYF
CDR3nt: TGTGCCAGCAGCTTAGGGGCAGGGATTACAGATACGCAGTATTTT

d_gene: NA
v_gene: TRBV7-2
j_gene: TRBJ2-5
abundance: few
CDR3aa: CASSLSGSGVGETQYF
CDR3nt: TGTGCCAGCAGCTTGTCCGGGAGTGGGGTGGGGGAGACCCAGTACTTC

d_gene: TRBD2
v_gene: TRBV7-2
j_gene: TRBJ2-1
abundance: few
CDR3aa: CASSLGLADNNNEQFF
CDR3nt: TGTGCCAGCAGCTTAGGACTAGCGGATAATAACAATGAGCAGTTCTTC

d_gene: NA
v_gene: TRBV6-6
j_gene: TRBJ2-1
abundance: NA
CDR3aa: CASSLSVDEQFF
CDR3nt: TGTGCCAGCAGCTTAAGCGTGGATGAGCAGTTCTTC

d_gene: TRBD2
v_gene: TRBV7-9
j_gene: TRBJ2-7
abundance: NA
CDR3aa: CASSLMLLAGSYEQYF
CDR3nt: TGTGCCAGCAGCTTGATGCTCCTAGCGGGTTCCTACGAGCAGTACTTC

d_gene: NA
v_gene: TRBV7-9
j_gene: TRBJ1-2
abundance: NA
CDR3aa: CASSLPYSGYTF
CDR3nt: TGTGCCAGCAGCTTGCCCTACTCCGGCTACACCTTC

d_gene: NA
v_gene: TRBV7-7
j_gene: TRBJ2-7
abundance: once
CDR3aa: CASSPGPSYEQYF
CDR3nt: TGTGCCAGCAGCCCAGGGCCCTCCTACGAGCAGTACTTC

d_gene: TRBD1
v_gene: TRBV7-2
j_gene: TRBJ1-3
abundance: few
CDR3aa: CASAQGAGNTIYF
CDR3nt: TGTGCCAGCGCCCAGGGGGCGGGAAACACCATATATTTT

d_gene: NA
v_gene: TRBV18
j_gene: TRBJ2-1
abundance: NA
CDR3aa: CASSQIQDYNEQFF
CDR3nt: TGTGCCAGCTCACAGATCCAGGACTACAATGAGCAGTTCTTC

d_gene: TRBD2
v_gene: TRBV5-1
j_gene: TRBJ2-1
abundance: NA
CDR3aa: CASGSGNSYNEQFF
CDR3nt: TGCGCCAGCGGTAGCGGGAACTCCTACAATGAGCAGTTCTTC

d_gene: TRBD2
v_gene: TRBV15
j_gene: TRBJ2-1
abundance: few
CDR3aa: CATSAGTSGYNEQFF
CDR3nt: TGTGCCACCTCAGCCGGGACTAGCGGTTACAATGAGCAGTTCTTC

d_gene: TRBD1
v_gene: TRBV5-6
j_gene: TRBJ1-6
abundance: few
CDR3aa: CASSSGQGRSYNSPLHF
CDR3nt: TGTGCCAGCAGCTCCGGACAGGGCCGCTCCTATAATTCACCCCTCCACTTT

d_gene: TRBD1
v_gene: TRBV5-6
j_gene: TRBJ2-7
abundance: few
CDR3aa: CASRKTGGLYEQYF
CDR3nt: TGTGCCAGCAGGAAGACAGGGGGTCTGTACGAGCAGTACTTC

d_gene: TRBD1
v_gene: TRBV7-2
j_gene: TRBJ1-4
abundance: NA
CDR3aa: CASSLGDSYNEKLFF
CDR3nt: TGTGCCAGCAGCTTGGGGGACAGTTATAATGAAAAACTGTTTTTT

d_gene: NA
v_gene: TRBV27
j_gene: TRBJ1-2
abundance: NA
CDR3aa: CASSPRGPYGYTF
CDR3nt: TGTGCCAGCAGTCCCCGAGGGCCCTATGGCTACACCTTC

d_gene: TRBD1
v_gene: TRBV28
j_gene: TRBJ2-5
abundance: NA
CDR3aa: CASSATGKLETQYF
CDR3nt: TGTGCCAGCAGCGCGACAGGGAAATTAGAGACCCAGTACTTC

d_gene: TRBD2
v_gene: TRBV6-6
j_gene: TRBJ2-1
abundance: NA
CDR3aa: CASASGGLVLF
CDR3nt: TGTGCCAGCGCCTCCGGGGGACTAGTTCTCTTC

d_gene: TRBD1
v_gene: TRBV9
j_gene: TRBJ2-5
abundance: NA
CDR3aa: CASSPPGQGLGETQYF
CDR3nt: TGTGCCAGCAGCCCGCCGGGACAGGGGCTCGGTGAGACCCAGTACTTC

d_gene: TRBD1
v_gene: TRBV6-1
j_gene: TRBJ2-7
abundance: NA
CDR3aa: CASTVGDRDHEQYF
CDR3nt: TGTGCCAGCACGGTTGGGGACAGGGATCACGAGCAGTACTTC

d_gene: TRBD1
v_gene: TRBV7-9
j_gene: TRBJ1-3
abundance: many
CDR3aa: CASSPTGAVRNTIYF
CDR3nt: TGTGCCAGCAGCCCGACAGGGGCCGTTAGAAACACCATATATTTT

d_gene: NA
v_gene: TRBV20-1
j_gene: TRBJ2-7
abundance: NA
CDR3aa: CSARPPYEQYF
CDR3nt: TGCAGTGCGCGGCCCCCTTACGAGCAGTACTTC

d_gene: NA
v_gene: TRBV10-2
j_gene: TRBJ1-4
abundance: NA
CDR3aa: CASSGGGVDEKLFF
CDR3nt: TGCGCCAGCAGCGGCGGGGGAGTAGATGAAAAACTGTTTTTT

d_gene: TRBD1
v_gene: TRBV5-1
j_gene: TRBJ1-1
abundance: NA
CDR3aa: CASSSDLGQEQIGAFF
CDR3nt: TGCGCCAGCAGCTCTGACCTCGGACAGGAACAGATAGGGGCTTTCTTT

d_gene: TRBD2
v_gene: TRBV7-2
j_gene: TRBJ2-7
abundance: NA
CDR3aa: CASSLDGLAKNQYEQYF
CDR3nt: TGTGCCAGCAGCTTAGATGGACTAGCCAAGAACCAATACGAGCAGTACTTC

d_gene: TRBD2
v_gene: TRBV5-8
j_gene: TRBJ2-1
abundance: NA
CDR3aa: CASRQGLAGTYNEQFF
CDR3nt: TGTGCCAGCAGACAGGGACTAGCGGGGACCTACAATGAGCAGTTCTTC

d_gene: TRBD2
v_gene: TRBV7-2
j_gene: TRBJ2-2
abundance: NA
CDR3aa: CASSPFASGTSAGELFF
CDR3nt: TGTGCCAGCAGCCCATTTGCTAGCGGGACCTCAGCCGGGGAGCTGTTTTTT

d_gene: TRBD1
v_gene: TRBV6-5
j_gene: TRBJ1-3
abundance: NA
CDR3aa: CASSYGTDGNTIYF
CDR3nt: TGTGCCAGCAGTTACGGGACAGATGGAAACACCATATATTTT

d_gene: TRBD2
v_gene: TRBV9
j_gene: TRBJ2-3
abundance: NA
CDR3aa: CASSVGALAGGADTQYF
CDR3nt: TGTGCCAGCAGCGTAGGGGCACTAGCGGGAGGCGCAGATACGCAGTATTTT

d_gene: TRBD2
v_gene: TRBV18
j_gene: TRBJ2-1
abundance: NA
CDR3aa: CASSPPGLAAEQFF
CDR3nt: TGTGCCAGCTCACCACCAGGACTAGCGGCTGAGCAGTTCTTC

d_gene: NA
v_gene: TRBV4-3
j_gene: TRBJ2-7
abundance: NA
CDR3aa: CASSHGTPKNLEQYF
CDR3nt: TGCGCCAGCAGCCACGGGACTCCCAAGAACCTCGAGCAGTACTTC

d_gene: NA
v_gene: TRBV7-9
j_gene: TRBJ1-5
abundance: NA
CDR3aa: CASSSSGPNQPQHF
CDR3nt: TGTGCCAGCAGCTCGTCAGGGCCTAATCAGCCCCAGCATTTT

d_gene: TRBD1
v_gene: TRBV29-1
j_gene: TRBJ2-1
abundance: NA
CDR3aa: CSVAGTAQFF
CDR3nt: TGCAGCGTTGCGGGGACAGCGCAGTTCTTC

d_gene: NA
v_gene: TRBV19
j_gene: TRBJ2-3
abundance: NA
CDR3aa: CASSVGATGTDTQYF
CDR3nt: TGTGCCAGTAGTGTGGGAGCAACCGGCACAGATACGCAGTATTTT

d_gene: NA
v_gene: TRBV7-9
j_gene: TRBJ2-6
abundance: NA
CDR3aa: CASISFLVTGRSGANVLTF
CDR3nt: TGTGCCAGCATCAGCTTTTTGGTGACAGGAAGGTCTGGGGCCAACGTCCTGACTTTC

d_gene: NA
v_gene: TRBV4-3
j_gene: TRBJ2-7
abundance: NA
CDR3aa: CASSPRQGGPGEQYF
CDR3nt: TGCGCCAGCAGCCCCCGACAGGGAGGTCCTGGCGAGCAGTACTTC